This TCR beta chain was observed in a study of shared clonotypes between healthy human individuals. Regarding this clone: Its antigen remains unidentified.

The data were produced by immunoSEQ multiplex PCR, yet TCRdb's version contains in-frame clones alone and is incomplete. Of 2 million to 2.5 million clones listed, 85% to 95% are singletons. Trimming stripped 5 bases from V and 1 base from J, with 11 bases between. CDR1 LNHDA and CDR2 SQIVND come from the germline V gene (reference sequence). CDR3 length: 14 residues. General study points: A limitation of the genetic and exposure-history diversity represented arose from few donors. Specimens sampled were limited to blood, with tissue repertoires likely differing.

The rearrangement uses TRBV19 and TRBJ2-5; D call uncertain. Sequencing was done on a sample of naive CD4+ T cells from PBMCs. As for subset: CD45RA+ positively selected. This clonotype originated in a man aged 18 to 29 in good health. Some clones in this sample may be carry-over from other donors' samples. CDR3 nucleotide sequence: TGTGCCAGTAGTCTACCGGCGCTCCAAGAGACCCAGTACTTC. Protein: CASSLPALQETQYF.